The rows below give T cell receptor beta chains drawn from one sample of a study of T cells in Graves' hyperthyroidism and ophthalmopathy. TCRdb re-analysed the multiplex PCR reads in MiXCR, keeping a single row per CDR3 protein. Here the sample spans about 360,000 distinct CDR3 sequences, over 10% being singletons. Input material: blood. Source of these receptors: a woman under 30 with Graves' hyperthyroidism. CDR3s include the opening cysteine and the closing phenylalanine or tryptophan. The D gene is left open where the match is weak. Part of the rows lack a size; the others show once, few, many or a class for expanded clones.

d_gene: TRBD1
j_gene: TRBJ2-7
v_gene: TRBV20-1
abundance: many
CDR3aa: CSANDREVSYEQYF
CDR3nt: TGCAGTGCTAATGACAGGGAAGTGTCCTACGAGCAGTACTTC

d_gene: TRBD1
j_gene: TRBJ1-5
v_gene: TRBV27
abundance: -
CDR3aa: CASSLPGQGNQPQHF
CDR3nt: TGTGCCAGCAGTTTACCGGGACAGGGCAATCAGCCCCAGCATTTT

d_gene: -
j_gene: TRBJ2-5
v_gene: TRBV20-1
abundance: -
CDR3aa: CSAKRRTVQETQYF
CDR3nt: TGCAGTGCTAAGCGCCGGACTGTACAAGAGACCCAGTACTTC

d_gene: TRBD1
j_gene: TRBJ1-2
v_gene: TRBV5-8
abundance: many
CDR3aa: CASSLGTGTGGYTF
CDR3nt: TGTGCCAGCAGCCTCGGGACAGGGACTGGGGGCTACACCTTC

d_gene: -
j_gene: TRBJ1-4
v_gene: TRBV18
abundance: -
CDR3aa: CASSHAPPRVSANEKLFF
CDR3nt: TGTGCCAGCTCACACGCTCCCCCGAGGGTATCCGCTAATGAAAAACTGTTTTTT

d_gene: -
j_gene: TRBJ1-1
v_gene: TRBV5-4
abundance: many
CDR3aa: CASSWEGPNTEAFF
CDR3nt: TGTGCCAGCAGCTGGGAAGGCCCGAACACTGAAGCTTTCTTT

d_gene: -
j_gene: TRBJ1-6
v_gene: TRBV28
abundance: many
CDR3aa: CASSLSSGQNSPLHF
CDR3nt: TGTGCCAGCAGTTTGAGTTCGGGGCAAAATTCACCCCTCCACTTT

d_gene: -
j_gene: TRBJ1-2
v_gene: TRBV6-6
abundance: few
CDR3aa: CASSSSGAVRGYTF
CDR3nt: TGTGCCAGCAGTTCCTCGGGGGCAGTGAGGGGCTACACCTTC

d_gene: TRBD1
j_gene: TRBJ2-7
v_gene: TRBV28
abundance: -
CDR3aa: CAILSGQGSYEQYF
CDR3nt: TGTGCCATCCTCTCGGGACAGGGGTCGTACGAGCAGTACTTC

d_gene: -
j_gene: TRBJ2-3
v_gene: TRBV24-1
abundance: -
CDR3aa: CATSDLSEGDTQYF
CDR3nt: TGTGCCACCAGTGATTTGTCAGAGGGAGATACGCAGTATTTT

d_gene: TRBD1
j_gene: TRBJ1-5
v_gene: TRBV4-1
abundance: -
CDR3aa: CASSQETWDRAQPQHF
CDR3nt: TGCGCCAGCAGCCAAGAAACGTGGGACAGGGCTCAGCCCCAGCATTTT

d_gene: -
j_gene: TRBJ2-7
v_gene: TRBV30
abundance: many
CDR3aa: CAWSRAKTVAYEQYF
CDR3nt: TGTGCCTGGAGTAGGGCGAAGACGGTAGCCTACGAGCAGTACTTC

d_gene: -
j_gene: TRBJ2-6
v_gene: TRBV24-1
abundance: many
CDR3aa: CATSDIRENRAVSGANVLTF
CDR3nt: TGTGCCACCAGTGACATTCGGGAGAACAGGGCAGTCTCTGGGGCCAACGTCCTGACTTTC

d_gene: -
j_gene: TRBJ2-3
v_gene: TRBV5-1
abundance: few
CDR3aa: CASSLGTRDTDTQYF
CDR3nt: TGCGCCAGCAGCTTGGGTACGCGGGACACAGATACGCAGTATTTT

d_gene: TRBD2
j_gene: TRBJ2-7
v_gene: TRBV4-2
abundance: -
CDR3aa: CASSFVAGVGEQYF
CDR3nt: TGTGCCAGCAGCTTTGTGGCGGGGGTGGGCGAGCAGTACTTC